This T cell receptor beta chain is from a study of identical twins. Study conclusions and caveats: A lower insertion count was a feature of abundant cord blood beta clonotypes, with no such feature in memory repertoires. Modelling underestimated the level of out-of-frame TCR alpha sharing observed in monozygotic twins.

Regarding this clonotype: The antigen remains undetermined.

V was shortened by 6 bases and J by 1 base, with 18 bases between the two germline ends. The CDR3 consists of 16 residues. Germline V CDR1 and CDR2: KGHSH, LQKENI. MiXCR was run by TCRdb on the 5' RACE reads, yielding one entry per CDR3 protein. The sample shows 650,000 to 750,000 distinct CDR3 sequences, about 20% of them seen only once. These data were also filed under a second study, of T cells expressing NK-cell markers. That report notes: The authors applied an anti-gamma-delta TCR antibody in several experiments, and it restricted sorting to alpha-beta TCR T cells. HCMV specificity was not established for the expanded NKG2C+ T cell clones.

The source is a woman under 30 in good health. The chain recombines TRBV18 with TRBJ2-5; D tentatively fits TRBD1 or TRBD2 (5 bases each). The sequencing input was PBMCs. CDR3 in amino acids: CASSRPIRDPQETQYF. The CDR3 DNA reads TGTGCCAGCTCCCGTCCTATCCGGGACCCCCAAGAGACCCAGTACTTC.